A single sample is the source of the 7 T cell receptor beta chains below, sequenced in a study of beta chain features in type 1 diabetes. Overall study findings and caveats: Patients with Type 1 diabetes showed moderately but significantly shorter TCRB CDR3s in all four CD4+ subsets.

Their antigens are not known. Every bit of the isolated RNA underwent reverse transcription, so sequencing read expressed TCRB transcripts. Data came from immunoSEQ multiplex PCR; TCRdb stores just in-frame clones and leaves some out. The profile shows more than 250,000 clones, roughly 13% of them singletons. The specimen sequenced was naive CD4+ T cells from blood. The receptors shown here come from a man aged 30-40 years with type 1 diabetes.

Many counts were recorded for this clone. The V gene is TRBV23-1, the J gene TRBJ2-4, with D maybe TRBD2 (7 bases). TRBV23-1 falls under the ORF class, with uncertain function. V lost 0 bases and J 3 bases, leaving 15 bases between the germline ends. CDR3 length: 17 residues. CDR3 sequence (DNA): TGCGCCAGCAGTCAATCAGCGGCGGGGGCTGGCAAAAACATTCAGTACTTC. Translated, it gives CASSQSAAGAGKNIQYF.

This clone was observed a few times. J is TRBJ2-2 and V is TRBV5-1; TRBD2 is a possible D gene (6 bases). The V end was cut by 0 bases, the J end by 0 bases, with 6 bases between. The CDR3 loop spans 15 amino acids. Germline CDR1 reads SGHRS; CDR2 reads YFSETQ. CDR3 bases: TGCGCCAGCAGCTTGGGGACTACGAACACCGGGGAGCTGTTTTTT. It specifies CASSLGTTNTGELFF.

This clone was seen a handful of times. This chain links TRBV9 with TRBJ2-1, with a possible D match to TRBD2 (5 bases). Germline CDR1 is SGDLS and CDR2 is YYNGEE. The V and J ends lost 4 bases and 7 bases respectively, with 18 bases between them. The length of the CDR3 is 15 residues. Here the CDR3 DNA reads TGTGCCAGCAGCTCTAGAGCGGTGTCCGGGAATGAGCAGTTCTTC. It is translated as CASSSRAVSGNEQFF.

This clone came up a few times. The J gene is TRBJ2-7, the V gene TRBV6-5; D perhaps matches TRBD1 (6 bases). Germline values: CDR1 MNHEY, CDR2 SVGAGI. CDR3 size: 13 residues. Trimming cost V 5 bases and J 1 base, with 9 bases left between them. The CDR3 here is CASSKDRSYEQYF. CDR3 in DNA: TGTGCCAGCAGTAAAGACAGGTCCTACGAGCAGTACTTC.

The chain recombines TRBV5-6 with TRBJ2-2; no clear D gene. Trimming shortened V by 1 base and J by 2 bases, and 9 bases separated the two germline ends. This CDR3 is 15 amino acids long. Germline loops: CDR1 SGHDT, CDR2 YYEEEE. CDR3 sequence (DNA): TGTGCCAGCAGCTTGTACAGCCCTAACACCGGGGAGCTGTTTTTT. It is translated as CASSLYSPNTGELFF.

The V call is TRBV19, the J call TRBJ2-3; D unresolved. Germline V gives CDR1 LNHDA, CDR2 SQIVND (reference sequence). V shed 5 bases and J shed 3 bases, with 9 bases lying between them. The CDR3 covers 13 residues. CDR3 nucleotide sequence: TGTGCCAGTAGTCCCGTTTCGACAGATACGCAGTATTTT. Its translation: CASSPVSTDTQYF.

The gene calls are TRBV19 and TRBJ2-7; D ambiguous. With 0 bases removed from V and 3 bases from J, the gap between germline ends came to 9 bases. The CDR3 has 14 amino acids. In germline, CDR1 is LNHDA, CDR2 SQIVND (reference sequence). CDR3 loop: CASSIDLSGYEQYF. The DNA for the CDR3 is TGTGCCAGTAGTATAGATCTATCGGGCTACGAGCAGTACTTC.